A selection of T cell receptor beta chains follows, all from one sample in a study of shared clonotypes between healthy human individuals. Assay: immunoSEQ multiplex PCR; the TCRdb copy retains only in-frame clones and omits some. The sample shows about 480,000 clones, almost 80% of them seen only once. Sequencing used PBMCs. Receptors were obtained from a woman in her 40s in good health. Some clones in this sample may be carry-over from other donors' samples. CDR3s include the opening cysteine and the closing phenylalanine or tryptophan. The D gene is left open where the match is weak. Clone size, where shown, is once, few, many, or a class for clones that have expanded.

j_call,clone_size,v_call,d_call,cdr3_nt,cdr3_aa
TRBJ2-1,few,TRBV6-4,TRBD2,TGTGCCAGCAGTGACTCTGCTAGCGGGGGATACAATGAGCAGTTCTTC,CASSDSASGGYNEQFF
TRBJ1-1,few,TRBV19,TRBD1,TGTGCCAGCCGGGACAGGGCGATGAACACTGAAGCTTTCTTT,CASRDRAMNTEAFF
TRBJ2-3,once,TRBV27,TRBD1,TGTGCCAGCAGCCGACAGGGGCATACGCAGTATTTT,CASSRQGHTQYF
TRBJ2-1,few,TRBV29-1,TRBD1,TGCAGCGTTGAGGGGACAGGGGACTACAATGAGCAGTTCTTC,CSVEGTGDYNEQFF
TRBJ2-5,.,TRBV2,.,TGTGCCAGCAGTTCGAGACTAGTACAAGAGACCCAGTACTTC,CASSSRLVQETQYF
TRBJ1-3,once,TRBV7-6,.,TGTGCCAGCAGCTTAGGGACCGCCGGTGGAGTTGGAAACACCATATATTTT,CASSLGTAGGVGNTIYF
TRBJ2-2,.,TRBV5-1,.,TGCGCCAGCAGCTTGGCCCAGGGAACCGGGGAGCTGTTTTTT,CASSLAQGTGELFF
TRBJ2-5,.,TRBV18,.,TGTGCCAGCTCACCGGGACTCCTAAACGAAGAGACCCAGTACTTC,CASSPGLLNEETQYF
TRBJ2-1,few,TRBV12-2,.,TGTGCAAGTCGCGAGGCGCAGGGGTATCGTCACAATGAGCAGTTCTTC,CASREAQGYRHNEQFF
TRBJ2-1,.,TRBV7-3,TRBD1,TGTGCCAGCAGCGCACCTCGCAGGGGGCAAAGCTCCTACAATGAGCAGTTCTTC,CASSAPRRGQSSYNEQFF
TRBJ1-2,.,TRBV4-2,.,TGTGCCAGCAGCCATGGGGCCAATCGGGACACAAACTATGGCTACACCTTC,CASSHGANRDTNYGYTF
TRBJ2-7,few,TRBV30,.,TGTGCCTGGAGATCCAACATGTACGAGCAGTACTTC,CAWRSNMYEQYF
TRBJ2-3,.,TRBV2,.,TGTGCCAGCAGTGTCGGCCTAGAGGGGGATACGCAGTATTTT,CASSVGLEGDTQYF
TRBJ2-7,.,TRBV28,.,TGTGCCAGCAGTACCCTGGGGGCGAATGCCTACGAGCAGTACTTC,CASSTLGANAYEQYF
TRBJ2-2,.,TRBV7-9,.,TGTGCCAGCAGCTCGGGTACCGGGGAGCTGTTTTTT,CASSSGTGELFF
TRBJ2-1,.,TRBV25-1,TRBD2,TGTGCCAGCAGTGAAGGCGGGGGACTGCTGCAGTTCTTC,CASSEGGGLLQFF
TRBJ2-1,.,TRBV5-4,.,TGTGCCAGCAGCGGAGGGAGCGGTCCCATCTACAATGAGCAGTTCTTC,CASSGGSGPIYNEQFF
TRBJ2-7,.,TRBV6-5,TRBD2,TGTGCCAGCAGCTCAGGACTAGCGTCTACCTACGAGCAGTACTTC,CASSSGLASTYEQYF
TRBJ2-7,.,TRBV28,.,TGTGCCAGCAGCCCGGCGGGGTTGGAGGGCTACGAGCAGTACTTC,CASSPAGLEGYEQYF
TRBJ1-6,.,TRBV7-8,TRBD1,TGTGCCAGCAGCTTACAGGCCGGGACAGTAAATTCACCCCTCCACTTT,CASSLQAGTVNSPLHF
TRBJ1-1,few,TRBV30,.,TGTGCCTGGAGTGTTTTTGGTGTCACGCAAGCTTTCTTT,CAWSVFGVTQAFF
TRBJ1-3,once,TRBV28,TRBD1,TGTGCCAGCAGTTCAACAAGGACAGGGGCTGGAAACACCATATATTTT,CASSSTRTGAGNTIYF
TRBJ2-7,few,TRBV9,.,TGTGCCAGCAGCGTAGCGGGAGTGGGCTACGAGCAGTACTTC,CASSVAGVGYEQYF
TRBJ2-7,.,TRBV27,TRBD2,TGTGCCAGCAGAACTAGCGGAGGGAACTACGAGCAGTACTTC,CASRTSGGNYEQYF
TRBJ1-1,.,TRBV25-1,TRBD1,TGTGCCAGCAGCAGACAGGGGTTAGGGAACACTGAAGCTTTCTTT,CASSRQGLGNTEAFF
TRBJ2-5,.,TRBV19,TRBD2,TGTGCCAGTAGTATTGGGCTAGCGGGAGGGGGCTCCCAAGAGACCCAGTACTTC,CASSIGLAGGGSQETQYF
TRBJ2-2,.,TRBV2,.,TGTGCCAGCAGGACGGGACTTTACACCGGGGAGCTGTTTTTT,CASRTGLYTGELFF
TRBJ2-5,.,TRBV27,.,TGTGCCAGCAGGCGGGGCGGCTCGACGGGAGAGACCCAGTACTTC,CASRRGGSTGETQYF